The rows below give T cell receptor beta chains drawn from one sample of a study of regulatory T cells in long-lasting Graves disease. TCRdb processed the multiplex PCR reads anew with MiXCR; each CDR3 protein has one entry. The sample includes approximately 540,000 distinct CDR3 sequences, about 11% of them seen just once. This same sample was also taken into another study, of T cells in Graves' hyperthyroidism and ophthalmopathy.

The specimen was peripheral blood mononuclear cells (PBMCs), collected at new diagnosis, from a patient treated with antithyroid drugs. These receptors came from a woman in her 30s with Graves disease. The CDR3 runs from the conserved cysteine through the conserved F or W. Some rows mark clone size as missing; the rest say once, few, many or name a class of expanded clone.

clone_size	v_call	j_call	cdr3_aa
-	TRBV20-1	TRBJ2-3	CSARRGQGPDTQYF
many	TRBV29-1	TRBJ2-3	CSVDGAGGFTDTQYF
many	TRBV4-1	TRBJ1-2	CASSQVGDYGYTF
many	TRBV12-3/TRBV12-4	TRBJ1-1	CASARPTVLAFF
many	TRBV11-2	TRBJ2-5	CASSSPWTGTKETQYF
-	TRBV9	TRBJ2-2	CASSSQLRAGELFF
many	TRBV4-2	TRBJ1-1	CASSQDRQGGKAFF
few	TRBV20-1	TRBJ2-3	CSAPSDGTDTQYF
many	TRBV28	TRBJ1-5	CASRTGHLDRYNQPQHF
many	TRBV27	TRBJ2-3	CASRRLAGRDTDTQYF
few	TRBV20-1	TRBJ1-2	CSATPGGYTF
many	TRBV20-1	TRBJ2-7	CSGAGGRYEQYF
-	TRBV19	TRBJ1-2	CASSPAVTGYGYTF
many	TRBV4-1	TRBJ1-4	CASSQTGDKLFF
many	TRBV12-3/TRBV12-4	TRBJ1-1	CASTSSWGQGQVNTEAFF